The subject of this entry is one T cell receptor beta chain. The data derive from a study of blood T cell repertoires in COVID-19. TCRdb's table, derived via immunoSEQ multiplex PCR, lists solely in-frame clones and lacks some. The table records 250,000 or so clones, nearly 95% of them present only once. The sequenced sample was peripheral blood. The TCR sequence derives from a man in his thirties or forties with COVID-19, enrolled during active disease.

CDR3 loop: CASSERDRGNNEQFF. The CDR3 region has the DNA TGTGCCAGCAGCGAACGGGACAGGGGTAACAATGAGCAGTTCTTC. The chain joins TRBV7-3 to TRBJ2-1, with 10 bases lining up with TRBD1. CDR1 is SGHTA, CDR2 FQGTGA, per germline. V shed 5 bases, J shed 5 bases, and the junction held 6 bases outside the gene matches. This CDR3 region has 15 residues.